This T cell receptor beta chain emerged from a study of human T cells and chemical hapten exposure. TCRdb re-derived calls from the RACE reads in MiXCR, one entry per CDR3 protein. The sample yields tens of thousands of distinct CDR3 sequences, approximately 12% seen once. CDR1 and CDR2 (germline): SQVTM, ANQGSEA. The V end lost 6 bases, the J end lost 8 bases, and 13 bases lay between the germline ends. This CDR3 contains 12 residues. Time point of the sample: patch test 1, 2 weeks after DPC sensitization. Treatment indicated: therapeutic diphenylcyclopropenone sensitization with weekly scalp DPC. This clonotype was counted between two and nine times.

Sequencing was performed on whole blood, taken in connection with sensitization to the hapten diphenylcyclopropenone (DPC). The sequence was obtained from a woman in her sixties or seventies with alopecia areata. Some clones in this sample may be carry-over from other donors' samples. J is TRBJ1-4 and V is TRBV29-1; D may be TRBD1 (6 bases). CDR3 sequence: CSVGEGGEKLFF. CDR3 nucleotides: TGCAGCGTGGGAGAGGGGGGCGAAAAACTGTTTTTT.